The rows below give T cell receptor beta chains drawn from one sample of a study of control samples from healthy donors and cancer patients. Clones were read by immunoSEQ multiplex PCR, and TCRdb kept only the in-frame ones, dropping some. The sample lists about 83,000 clones; around 92% were seen once. Sample: blood. The receptors here all came from a man in his fifties or sixties in good health. CDR3s include the opening cysteine and the closing phenylalanine or tryptophan. The D gene is left open where the match is weak. Where a row states a size, it is once, few, many or the class of an expanded clone; other rows omit it.

.	.	TRBV18	TRBJ2-5	CASSPRGGQETQYF	TGTGCCAGCTCTCCTCGTGGGGGTCAAGAGACCCAGTACTTC
.	.	TRBV6-1	TRBJ1-5	CASSENVGASNQPQHF	TGTGCCAGCAGTGAAAACGTAGGGGCGAGCAATCAGCCCCAGCATTTT
once	.	TRBV6-6	TRBJ2-6	CASSPRAGANVLTF	TGTGCCAGCAGTCCTAGGGCTGGGGCCAACGTCCTGACTTTC
.	TRBD1	TRBV11-3	TRBJ1-1	CARRQGGTEAFF	TGTGCCAGACGACAGGGGGGTACTGAAGCTTTCTTT
.	.	TRBV29-1	TRBJ1-1	CSVEASTLNTEAFF	TGCAGCGTTGAAGCCTCCACTTTGAACACTGAAGCTTTCTTT
.	.	TRBV7-9	TRBJ1-4	CASSLGGVEKLFF	TGTGCCAGCAGCTTAGGAGGGGTTGAAAAACTGTTTTTT
.	TRBD2	TRBV5-1	TRBJ2-2	CASRQATSGGRTGELFF	TGCGCCAGCAGACAAGCGACTAGCGGGGGGAGGACCGGGGAGCTGTTTTTT
few	.	TRBV6-1	TRBJ1-3	CASSEKRVSGNTIYF	TGTGCCAGCAGTGAAAAACGGGTCTCCGGAAACACCATATATTTT
once	.	TRBV5-6	TRBJ1-5	CASSTTGSYSNQPQHF	TGTGCCAGCAGCACGACAGGATCCTATAGCAATCAGCCCCAGCATTTT
.	.	TRBV5-1	TRBJ1-1	CASRIGIGTEAFF	TGCGCCAGCAGAATAGGGATAGGCACTGAAGCTTTCTTT
few	.	TRBV6-1	TRBJ2-7	CASSEWGTSYEQYF	TGTGCCAGCAGTGAATGGGGGACCTCCTACGAGCAGTACTTC
.	TRBD1	TRBV18	TRBJ2-3	CASSPGQGKGLGTQYF	TGTGCCAGCTCTCCGGGACAGGGGAAAGGTCTAGGTACGCAGTATTTT
.	.	TRBV9	TRBJ2-3	CASSTRGHGTDTQYF	TGTGCCAGCAGCACCCGGGGCCATGGCACAGATACGCAGTATTTT
once	.	TRBV7-9	TRBJ1-3	CASSTSGRQGNTIYF	TGTGCCAGCAGCACCTCCGGGAGGCAAGGAAACACCATATATTTT
once	TRBD1	TRBV29-1	TRBJ2-3	CSVTGATGDWSTDTQYF	TGCAGCGTTACCGGAGCGACAGGGGATTGGAGCACAGATACGCAGTATTTT
.	.	TRBV4-3	TRBJ1-2	CASSQENRVSGYTF	TGCGCCAGCAGCCAAGAGAACAGGGTGAGTGGCTACACCTTC
once	.	TRBV6-2/TRBV6-3	TRBJ1-3	CASSHRSGNTIYF	TGTGCCAGCAGTCATCGGTCTGGAAACACCATATATTTT
.	.	TRBV5-4	TRBJ2-4	CASSGSQSIQYF	TGTGCCAGCAGCGGGAGTCAAAGCATTCAGTACTTC
.	.	TRBV7-9	TRBJ1-1	CASSSVSGNTEAFF	TGTGCCAGCAGCTCGGTCTCAGGGAACACTGAAGCTTTCTTT
.	.	TRBV6-2/TRBV6-3	TRBJ1-1	CASSYSGQYIATEAFF	TGTGCCAGCAGTTACTCAGGGCAGTACATCGCCACTGAAGCTTTCTTT